This T cell receptor beta chain is from a study of early stage breast cancer tumors (dated by TCRdb to about 2017). Study-wide context: Of the 15 to 20 invasive breast tumors, about a dozen were found to be estrogen receptor-positive, progesterone receptor-positive and HER2-negative. Of the approximately 12 ER+/PR+/HER2- tumors, eight were classified as invasive ductal carcinomas and four as invasive lobular carcinomas. On average, each sample had around 10-fold read coverage. The samples as a whole yielded 2 million to 3 million detected templates, corresponding to roughly 1.1 million unique clonotypes.

Two independent genomic DNA replicates were amplified for each sample, with approximately 0.5 ug used for blood and roughly 1.5 ug for tumor or normal breast. TCRB sequencing of genomic DNA was carried out with the ImmunoSeq Intro kit according to the manufacturer's instructions. Multiplex PCR was run for roughly 33 cycles using proprietary primers and spike-in control sequences for absolute quantification. Single-end 150-bp reads were used to sequence an 87-bp fragment spanning the CDR3 and the flanking V and J genes. Each lane of an Illumina MiSeq running version 3.0 chemistry carried seven multiplexed samples, with two replicates apiece. The original methods were these. The vendor's proprietary pipeline processed the raw data and merged both replicates into a single result for each sample. Productive rearrangements sharing the V-gene family, CDR3 amino acid sequence and J-gene segment were defined as clonotypes. Clonality was computed as 1 minus the normalized Shannon entropy (Pielou evenness) of TCRB abundances. To estimate T cell density, the total number of templates was divided by the input cell count, which was inferred from how much DNA went in. Recon with default parameters was used to estimate total repertoire diversity and clonality. Tumor-enriched clonotypes were defined as having over 0.1% abundance in tumor and at least 32-fold higher abundance than in normal breast. The table comes from immuneACCESS by way of TCRdb, which keeps in-frame sequences with V and J called. Part of the clones is missing from these tables; in studies checked, under half for an unresolved V gene and the rest for unknown reasons. V and J calls and clone size are as listed in that table; D and trimming were resolved from the DNA. This sample has over 25,000 clones in its table, and about 70% of those were observed once. Jointly, the top ten make up approximately 35% of the sample.

Turning to this clone: Which antigen it targets is not known. Base qualities are not at hand, and no much larger clone is one base apart.

Overall results and qualifications from the work: Chain pairing and functional markers such as CD4, CD8 and FOXP3 were missed by bulk genomic DNA sequencing of unsorted cells. Repertoires from blood and normal breast were more alike than repertoires from blood and tumor, and in about 85% of the 16 patients, comparing each tissue with blood separated tumor from normal. Enriched TCRB sequences shared across patients were mostly commonly generated sequences, unlikely to play an important role in the tumor microenvironment. Compared with adjacent normal breast tissue, tumors had roughly 2.5-fold higher T cell density and higher clonality. The small cohort size prevented analysis by tumor subtype.

The study profiled bulk TCR beta-chain repertoires in matched peripheral blood, tumor and adjacent normal breast tissue taken from about 15 patients with early-stage breast cancer. Before surgery, roughly 4.5-10 mL of whole blood was collected into EDTA tubes and then processed within 2 hours. Peripheral blood mononuclear cells were isolated by Ficoll-Paque centrifugation in SepMate-50 tubes. PBMCs were cryopreserved in aliquots of about 1.8 to 4.5 million cells in around 90% FBS with about 10% DMSO and kept in liquid nitrogen. The Qiagen AllPrep DNA/RNA Mini kit was used for genomic DNA extraction. The clonotype was recovered from a person between 50 and 60 years old with breast cancer. The sequenced sample was blood.

The nucleotides are TGTGCCAGCAGTGAACTGGGGGCAACGGCTTACAATGAGCAGTTCTTC. This yields the protein CASSELGATAYNEQFF. This chain is built from TRBV25-1 and TRBJ2-1; a tentative D match to TRBD1 spans 6 bases. V is cut by 2 bases and J by 4 bases, and the space between the germline ends is 15 bases. CDR1 is given as MGHDK and CDR2 as SYGVNS, both from the germline V gene. From its cysteine to its phenylalanine, the CDR3 spans 16 amino acids. Of the read, only the CDR3 DNA is kept; its 48 bases are in frame from base 1. The entire variable domain, with the stretches around the CDR3 drawn from the reference TRBV25-1 and TRBJ2-1 proteins, is EADIYQTPRYLVIGTGKKITLECSQTMGHDKMYWYQQDPGMELHLIHYSYGVNSTEKGDLSSESTVSRIRTEHFPLTLESARPSHTSQYLCASSELGATAYNEQFFGPGTRLTVL.